These 3 T cell receptor beta chains originate from one sample sequenced in a study of vaccination and CD4 T cells after COVID-19. Their cognate antigens are unknown. Cultured CD4+ T-cell DNA underwent Oncomine TCR Beta short-read sequencing. One entry per CDR3 protein results from TCRdb running MiXCR on the PCR reads. The sample records about 17,000 distinct CDR3 sequences, 50% to 65% being singletons. As to treatment: roughly 10-day PBMC culture with coronavirus spike peptide pools or control peptides (ViraFEST assay). Sequencing was done on a sample of CD4+ T cells from blood, cultured in vitro. The receptor set was obtained from a human donor who had recovered from COVID-19.

This clonotype appeared once. The chain carries TRBV9 and TRBJ2-5; 7 nucleotides agree with TRBD1. Trimming removed 0 bases from V and 6 bases from J; junction bases left unmatched: 8. Germline CDR1 reads SGDLS; CDR2 reads YYNGEE. The CDR3 is 15 residues long. The CDR3 sequence: CASSVEGQGEQTQYF. As DNA, the CDR3 is TGTGCCAGCAGCGTAGAAGGCCAGGGGGAGCAGACCCAGTACTTC.

This clonotype was seen a few times. The chain joins TRBV6-4 to TRBJ1-5; 7 bases match TRBD1. Germline V gene sequence: CDR1 MRHNA, CDR2 SNTAGT. The CDR3 contains 14 residues. The V segment lost 6 bases and the J segment 7 bases; nucleotides outside the gene matches: 9. CDR3 nucleotide sequence: TGTGCCAGCAGCATGACAGGGATGGGGCAGCCCCAGCATTTT. Translated, it gives CASSMTGMGQPQHF.

This chain links TRBV19 with TRBJ2-7, with TRBD2 matching over 7 bases. Germline CDR1 reads LNHDA; CDR2 reads SQIVND (reference sequence). This CDR3 has 16 amino acids. V shed 3 bases and J 3 bases; nucleotides not matched to a gene: 11. The CDR3 coding sequence is TGTGCCAGTAGTATTCGGGGTTGGGGGGGAGGCTACGAGCAGTACTTC. Translating it yields CASSIRGWGGGYEQYF.